This TCR beta chain was sequenced in a study of blood T cell repertoires in COVID-19. Background on the study: Spain, Italy and the United States supplied samples that represented acute and convalescent COVID-19. From T cells, B-cell-depleted T cells, or PBMCs came the material, which was cDNA or gDNA.

Per the original data handling: The assay estimated nucleated cells by amplifying reference gene primers. The repertoire was sequenced with immunoSEQ multiplex PCR; TCRdb's copy has only in-frame clones and lacks some. The D gene and trimming were derived from the DNA, and the V and J assignments and clone size from that table. Here the sample spans some 390,000 clones, around nine tenths being singletons. This CDR3 region has 17 residues. Germline V gene sequence: CDR1 ENHRY, CDR2 SYGVKD. V lost 5 bases and J 4 bases, leaving 21 bases between the germline ends. Sequences were obtained from peripheral blood. This chain links TRBV10-3 with TRBJ1-3; D unclear. This TCR derives from a woman aged 40 to 49 with COVID-19, enrolled during active disease. The CDR3 is CAISIQLGRLGGNTIYF. For the CDR3, the DNA is TGTGCCATCAGTATCCAACTAGGACGGCTAGGGGGAAACACCATATATTTT.